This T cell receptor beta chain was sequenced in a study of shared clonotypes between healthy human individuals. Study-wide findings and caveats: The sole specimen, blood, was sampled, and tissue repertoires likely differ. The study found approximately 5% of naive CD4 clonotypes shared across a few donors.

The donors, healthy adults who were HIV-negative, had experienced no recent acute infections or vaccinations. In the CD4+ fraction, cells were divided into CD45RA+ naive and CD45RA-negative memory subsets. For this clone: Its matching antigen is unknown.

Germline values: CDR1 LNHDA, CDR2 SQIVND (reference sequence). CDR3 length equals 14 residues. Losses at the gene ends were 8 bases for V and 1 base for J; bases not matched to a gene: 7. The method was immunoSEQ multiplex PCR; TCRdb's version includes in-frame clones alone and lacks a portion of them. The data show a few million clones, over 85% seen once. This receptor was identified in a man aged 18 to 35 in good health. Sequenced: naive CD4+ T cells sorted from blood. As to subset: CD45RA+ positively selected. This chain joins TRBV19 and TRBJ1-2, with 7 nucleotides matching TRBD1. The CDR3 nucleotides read TGTGCCAGTGCCAGGGACAGTCGTAACTATGGCTACACCTTC. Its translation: CASARDSRNYGYTF.